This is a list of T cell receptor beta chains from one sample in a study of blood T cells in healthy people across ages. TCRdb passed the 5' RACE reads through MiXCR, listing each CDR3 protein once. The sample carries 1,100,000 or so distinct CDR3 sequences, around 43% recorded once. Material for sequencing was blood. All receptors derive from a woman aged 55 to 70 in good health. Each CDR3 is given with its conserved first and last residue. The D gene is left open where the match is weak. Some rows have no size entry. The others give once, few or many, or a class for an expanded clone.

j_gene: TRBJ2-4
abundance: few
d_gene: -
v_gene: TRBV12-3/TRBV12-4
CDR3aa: CASSLAQGLGIQYF
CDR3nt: TGTGCCAGCAGTTTAGCTCAGGGGCTGGGAATTCAGTACTTC

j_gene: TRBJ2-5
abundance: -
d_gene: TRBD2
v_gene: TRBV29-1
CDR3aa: CSVTGLAGGAPETQYF
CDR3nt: TGCAGCGTGACCGGACTAGCGGGAGGGGCGCCGGAGACCCAGTACTTC

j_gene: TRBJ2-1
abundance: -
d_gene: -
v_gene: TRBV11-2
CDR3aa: CASSLGSGVNNEQFF
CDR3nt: TGTGCCAGCAGCTTAGGCAGTGGGGTAAACAATGAGCAGTTCTTC

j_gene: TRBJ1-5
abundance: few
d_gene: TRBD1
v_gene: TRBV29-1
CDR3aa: CSVEQGADQPQHF
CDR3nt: TGCAGCGTCGAACAGGGGGCGGATCAGCCCCAGCATTTT

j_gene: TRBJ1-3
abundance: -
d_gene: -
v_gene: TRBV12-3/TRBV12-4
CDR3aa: CASSLSPAGNTIYF
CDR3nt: TGTGCCAGCAGTTTATCCCCGGCTGGAAACACCATATATTTT

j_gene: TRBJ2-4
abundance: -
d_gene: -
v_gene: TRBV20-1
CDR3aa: CSASESSHALLAKNIQYF
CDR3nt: TGCAGTGCTAGTGAGTCTAGTCATGCCCTTCTCGCCAAAAACATTCAGTACTTC

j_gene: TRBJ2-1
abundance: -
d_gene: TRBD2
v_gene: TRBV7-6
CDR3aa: CASSSVIAGVPGNEQFF
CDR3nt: TGTGCCAGCAGCTCCGTTATCGCGGGAGTCCCTGGGAATGAGCAGTTCTTC

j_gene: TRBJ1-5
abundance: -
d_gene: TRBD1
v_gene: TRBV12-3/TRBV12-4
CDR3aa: CASRTRQGDQPQHF
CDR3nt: TGTGCCAGCAGAACCCGACAGGGAGATCAGCCCCAGCATTTT

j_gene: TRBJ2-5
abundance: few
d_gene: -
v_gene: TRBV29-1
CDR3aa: CSVGQGLSSKETQYF
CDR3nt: TGCAGCGTGGGGCAGGGATTGAGCTCGAAAGAGACCCAGTACTTC

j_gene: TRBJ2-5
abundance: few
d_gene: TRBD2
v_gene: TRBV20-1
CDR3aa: CSAKLAGSQETQYF
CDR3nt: TGCAGTGCGAAACTAGCGGGGTCCCAAGAGACCCAGTACTTC

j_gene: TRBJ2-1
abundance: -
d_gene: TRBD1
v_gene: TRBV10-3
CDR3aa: CATGQGNVNEQFF
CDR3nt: TGTGCCACGGGACAGGGGAATGTTAATGAGCAGTTCTTC

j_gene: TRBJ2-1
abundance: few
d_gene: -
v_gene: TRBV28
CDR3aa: CASSFWRTDPNEQFF
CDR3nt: TGTGCCAGCAGTTTCTGGCGCACGGACCCCAATGAGCAGTTCTTC

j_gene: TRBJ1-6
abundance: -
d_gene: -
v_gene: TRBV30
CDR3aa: CAWSPSRGRNNSPLHF
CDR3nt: TGTGCCTGGAGTCCATCCAGGGGTCGGAATAATTCACCCCTCCACTTT

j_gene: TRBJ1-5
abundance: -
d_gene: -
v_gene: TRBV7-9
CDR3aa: CASSLGAGGDQPQHF
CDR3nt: TGTGCCAGCAGCTTGGGGGCGGGCGGGGATCAGCCCCAGCATTTT

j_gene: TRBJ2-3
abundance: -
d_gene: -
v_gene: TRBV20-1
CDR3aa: CSARGPGSSTDTQYF
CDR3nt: TGCAGTGCTAGAGGACCAGGGTCAAGCACAGATACGCAGTATTTT

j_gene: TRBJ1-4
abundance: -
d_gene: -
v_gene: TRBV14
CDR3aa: CASRQTATNEKLFF
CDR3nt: TGTGCCAGCAGACAGACAGCAACTAATGAAAAACTGTTTTTT

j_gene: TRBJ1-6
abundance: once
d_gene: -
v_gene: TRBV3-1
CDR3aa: CASSQDTRVSPLHF
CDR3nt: TGTGCCAGCAGCCAAGACACCAGGGTCTCACCCCTCCACTTT

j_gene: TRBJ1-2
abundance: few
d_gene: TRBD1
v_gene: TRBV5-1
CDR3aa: CASSFEGQGFDGYTF
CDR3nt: TGCGCCAGCAGCTTTGAAGGACAGGGGTTCGATGGCTACACCTTC

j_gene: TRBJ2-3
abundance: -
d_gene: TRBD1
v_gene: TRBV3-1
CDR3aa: CASSHRQGRTDTQYF
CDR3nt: TGTGCCAGCAGCCACCGACAGGGGCGCACAGATACGCAGTATTTT

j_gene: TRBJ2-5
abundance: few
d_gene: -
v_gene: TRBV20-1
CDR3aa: CSARDGFSRRETQYF
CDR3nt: TGCAGTGCTAGAGACGGGTTCTCAAGACGGGAGACCCAGTACTTC

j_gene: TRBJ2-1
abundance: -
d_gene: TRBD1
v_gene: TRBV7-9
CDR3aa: CASSLGRGGRIQGNEQFF
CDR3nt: TGTGCCAGCAGCTTAGGTCGGGGCGGACGAATACAGGGGAATGAGCAGTTCTTC

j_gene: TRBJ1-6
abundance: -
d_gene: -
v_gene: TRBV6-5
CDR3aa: CASAINFYNSPLHF
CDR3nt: TGTGCCAGCGCGATAAACTTCTATAATTCACCCCTCCACTTT

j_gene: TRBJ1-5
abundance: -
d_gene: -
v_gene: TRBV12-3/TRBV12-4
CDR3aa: CASSPWGNSNQPQHF
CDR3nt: TGTGCCAGCAGCCCCTGGGGGAATAGCAATCAGCCCCAGCATTTT

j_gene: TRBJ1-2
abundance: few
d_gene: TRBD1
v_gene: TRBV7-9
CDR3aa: CASSLTGGSHRYTF
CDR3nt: TGTGCCAGCAGCTTGACAGGGGGGTCCCATCGCTACACCTTC

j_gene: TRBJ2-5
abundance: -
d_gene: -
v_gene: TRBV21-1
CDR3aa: CASSIYPREALKTTWETQYF
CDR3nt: TGTGCCAGCAGCATCTACCCGCGGGAGGCTTTGAAAACTACATGGGAGACCCAGTACTTC

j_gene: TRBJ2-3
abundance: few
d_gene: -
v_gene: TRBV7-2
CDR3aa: CASSPVVGVASDTQYF
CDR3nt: TGTGCCAGCAGCCCCGTGGTGGGAGTAGCATCAGATACGCAGTATTTT

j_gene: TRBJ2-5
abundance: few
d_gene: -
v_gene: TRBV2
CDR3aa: CASSEDAGQETQYF
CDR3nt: TGTGCCAGCAGTGAAGACGCAGGCCAAGAGACCCAGTACTTC

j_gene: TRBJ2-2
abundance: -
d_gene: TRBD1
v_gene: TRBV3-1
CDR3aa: CASSRSGTGNGELFF
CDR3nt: TGTGCCAGCAGCCGATCCGGGACAGGGAACGGGGAGCTGTTTTTT

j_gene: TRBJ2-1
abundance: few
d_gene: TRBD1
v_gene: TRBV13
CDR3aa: CASSVIRDRGLDEQFF
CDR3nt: TGTGCCAGCAGCGTTATCCGGGACAGGGGTTTGGATGAGCAGTTCTTC

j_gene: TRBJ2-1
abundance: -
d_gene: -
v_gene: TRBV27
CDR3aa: CASSKQGTRETQFF
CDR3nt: TGTGCCAGCAGTAAACAGGGTACTAGGGAGACCCAGTTCTTC

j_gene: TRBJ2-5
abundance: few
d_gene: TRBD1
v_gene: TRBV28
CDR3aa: CASSSDRRQGPGEQYF
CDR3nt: TGTGCCAGCAGTTCTGATCGAAGACAGGGCCCAGGGGAGCAGTACTTC

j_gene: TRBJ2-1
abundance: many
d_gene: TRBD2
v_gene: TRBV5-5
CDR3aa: CASSETSGRAVNEQFF
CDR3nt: TGTGCCAGCAGCGAAACTAGCGGGAGGGCCGTTAATGAGCAGTTCTTC

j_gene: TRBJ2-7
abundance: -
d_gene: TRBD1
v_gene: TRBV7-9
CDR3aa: CASSPRQGILYEQYF
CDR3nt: TGTGCCAGCAGCCCTCGACAGGGGATTCTTTACGAGCAGTACTTC

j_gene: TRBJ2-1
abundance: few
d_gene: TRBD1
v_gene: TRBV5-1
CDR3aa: CASSLGTGVHNEQFF
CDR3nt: TGCGCCAGCAGCTTGGGGACAGGGGTCCACAATGAGCAGTTCTTC

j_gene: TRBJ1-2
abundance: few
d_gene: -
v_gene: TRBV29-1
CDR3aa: CSVEEDRSNYGYTF
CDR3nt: TGCAGCGTTGAAGAGGACAGAAGTAACTATGGCTACACCTTC

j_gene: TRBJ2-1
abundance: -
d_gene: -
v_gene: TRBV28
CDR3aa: CASNSGEDSYNEQFF
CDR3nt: TGTGCCAGCAACTCGGGAGAGGATAGTTACAATGAGCAGTTCTTC

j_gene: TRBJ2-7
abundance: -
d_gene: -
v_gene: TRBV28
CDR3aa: CASYSDRFSEQYF
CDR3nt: TGTGCCAGCTATTCGGACCGTTTCTCCGAGCAGTACTTC

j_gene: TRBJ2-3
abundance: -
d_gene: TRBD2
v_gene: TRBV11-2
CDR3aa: CASSLGSSGTEYF
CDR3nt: TGTGCCAGCAGCTTAGGGTCTAGCGGGACGGAGTATTTT

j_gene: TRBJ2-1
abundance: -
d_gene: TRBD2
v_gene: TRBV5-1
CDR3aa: CASSSRATSGAYNEQFF
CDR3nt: TGCGCCAGCAGCTCGAGGGCCACTAGCGGGGCCTACAATGAGCAGTTCTTC

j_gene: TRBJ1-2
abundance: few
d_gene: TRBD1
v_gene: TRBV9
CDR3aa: CASSGTGVNYGYTF
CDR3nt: TGTGCCAGCAGCGGGACAGGGGTAAACTATGGCTACACCTTC

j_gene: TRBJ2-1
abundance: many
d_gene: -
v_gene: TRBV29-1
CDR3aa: CSVVEIAAEQFF
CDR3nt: TGCAGCGTCGTGGAGATCGCGGCTGAGCAGTTCTTC

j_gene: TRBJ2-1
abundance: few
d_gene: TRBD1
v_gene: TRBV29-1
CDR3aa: CSVEGAGGEESYNEQFF
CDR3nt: TGCAGCGTTGAAGGGGCAGGGGGCGAAGAGTCCTACAATGAGCAGTTCTTC

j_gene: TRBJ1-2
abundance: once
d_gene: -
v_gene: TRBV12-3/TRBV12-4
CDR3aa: CASSLVSYGVGYGYTF
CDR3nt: TGTGCCAGCAGTTTAGTAAGCTACGGGGTAGGCTATGGCTACACCTTC

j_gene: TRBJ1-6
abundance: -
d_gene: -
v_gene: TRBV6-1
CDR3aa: CAISEMVSANSPLHF
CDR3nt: TGTGCCATCAGTGAAATGGTTTCAGCTAATTCACCCCTCCACTTT

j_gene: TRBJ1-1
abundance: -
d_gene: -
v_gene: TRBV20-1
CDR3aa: CSARDQTGMGTEAFF
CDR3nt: TGCAGTGCTAGAGACCAAACAGGGATGGGCACTGAAGCTTTCTTT

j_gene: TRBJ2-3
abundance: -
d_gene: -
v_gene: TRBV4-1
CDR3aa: CASSQPGPTQYF
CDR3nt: TGCGCCAGCAGCCAGCCGGGCCCGACGCAGTATTTT

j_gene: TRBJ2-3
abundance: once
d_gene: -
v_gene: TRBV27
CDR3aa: CASSPRGGSTHYF
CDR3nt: TGTGCCAGCAGTCCCAGGGGGGGGAGTACGCATTATTTT

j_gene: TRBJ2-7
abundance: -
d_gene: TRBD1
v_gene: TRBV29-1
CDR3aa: CSAAQGVEQYF
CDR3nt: TGCAGCGCTGCCCAGGGGGTCGAGCAGTACTTC

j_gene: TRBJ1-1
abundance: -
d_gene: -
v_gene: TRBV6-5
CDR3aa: CASSSGSEAFF
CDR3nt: TGTGCCAGCAGCTCAGGGAGTGAAGCTTTCTTT